Following are 14 T cell receptor beta chains from one sample sequenced in a study of identical twins. Using its own MiXCR run on the 5' RACE reads, TCRdb lists one record per CDR3 protein. The table shows around 480,000 distinct CDR3 sequences, with 13% to 15% occurring only once. These data were likewise used in another study, on yellow fever vaccine responses in identical twins.

The sample consisted of CD4+ T cells sorted from blood. The receptors were gathered from a woman aged 18-29 years in good health.

This clonotype was counted ten times or more. The chain employs TRBV28 and TRBJ2-7, with D perhaps TRBD2 (6 bases). From germline, CDR1 is MDHEN and CDR2 SYDVKM. V lost 6 bases, J lost 2 bases, and 20 bases lay in between. The CDR3 runs to 16 residues. CDR3 sequence: CASSYLGLLNTYEQYF. CDR3 nucleotides: TGTGCCAGCAGCTACTTGGGACTTCTAAACACCTACGAGCAGTACTTC.

This chain uses TRBV7-3 with TRBJ2-3; the D call may be TRBD1 or TRBD2 (5 bases each). This CDR3 has 15 residues. CDR1 and CDR2 (germline): SGHTA, FQGTGA. V was cut by 5 bases and J by 6 bases, with 18 bases left in between. Here the CDR3 DNA reads TGTGCCAGCAGCCATTGGGGGAGTAGCTCGGATACGCAGTATTTT. The encoded protein is CASSHWGSSSDTQYF. Based on the CDR3 plus reference TRBV7-3 and TRBJ2-3, the full variable domain is GAGVSQTPSNKVTEKGKYVELRCDPISGHTALYWYRQSLGQGPEFLIYFQGTGAADDSGLPNDRFFAVRPEGSVSTLKIQRTERGDSAVYLCASSHWGSSSDTQYFGPGTRLTVL.

This clonotype was detected many times. The chain has TRBV28 and TRBJ2-1; 12 bases line up with TRBD2. In germline, CDR1 is MDHEN, CDR2 SYDVKM. J was trimmed by 7 bases and V by 6 bases; bases with no gene match: 7. The CDR3 length is 15 residues. The CDR3 protein is CASSQLAGGQNEQFF. CDR3 DNA sequence: TGTGCCAGCAGCCAACTAGCGGGAGGTCAAAATGAGCAGTTCTTC.

There are many counts of this clonotype. The chain recombines TRBV25-1 with TRBJ2-2; D is undetermined. V lost 6 bases and J 1 base, leaving 9 bases between the germline ends. Germline CDR1 and CDR2: MGHDK and SYGVNS. This CDR3 spans 14 amino acids. CDR3 DNA: TGTGCCAGCAGGCCACTGGGGAACACCGGGGAGCTGTTTTTT. As protein: CASRPLGNTGELFF. Filled out from reference TRBV25-1 and TRBJ2-2, the complete variable domain reads EADIYQTPRYLVIGTGKKITLECSQTMGHDKMYWYQQDPGMELHLIHYSYGVNSTEKGDLSSESTVSRIRTEHFPLTLESARPSHTSQYLCASRPLGNTGELFFGEGSRLTVL.

J is TRBJ2-7 and V is TRBV11-2; unclear D gene. The V gene's germline CDR1 is SGHAT and CDR2 FQNNGV. Trimming left V 5 bases short and J 0 bases short, with 17 bases between. CDR3 size: 16 residues. CDR3 in DNA: TGTGCCAGCAGCCCCCGGCCCCCCCAGTACTCCTACGAGCAGTACTTC. Translation gives CASSPRPPQYSYEQYF. Filled out from reference TRBV11-2 and TRBJ2-7, the complete variable domain reads EAGVAQSPRYKIIEKRQSVAFWCNPISGHATLYWYQQILGQGPKLLIQFQNNGVVDDSQLPKDRFSAERLKGVDSTLKIQPAKLEDSAVYLCASSPRPPQYSYEQYFGPGTRLTVT.

A few counts support this clonotype. The chain has TRBV6-2 or TRBV6-3 and TRBJ2-5; D is possibly TRBD1 or TRBD2 (5 bases each). The CDR3 sequence is 14 residues long. Trimming took 6 bases from V and 4 from J, leaving 15 bases between them. Germline CDR1 and CDR2: MNHEY and SVGEGT. The CDR3 loop is CASSSGTARETQYF. CDR3 in DNA: TGTGCCAGCAGCTCCGGGACCGCCAGAGAGACCCAGTACTTC.

This clonotype was detected a few times. The V gene is TRBV7-8, the J gene TRBJ2-7; TRBD2 aligns across 11 bases. The V gene's germline CDR1 is SGHVS and CDR2 FQNEAQ. CDR3 size: 18 residues. V lost 0 bases to trimming and J lost 3 bases; unmatched junction nucleotides: 10. The CDR3, as DNA: TGTGCCAGCAGCTTAGCCGTAGGTCTAGCGGGAGGACTCTACGAGCAGTACTTC. Protein product: CASSLAVGLAGGLYEQYF.

The V gene is TRBV3-1, the J gene TRBJ2-7; 12 bases fit TRBD2. Germline trimming cut 10 bases from V and 1 base from J; bases unmatched to any gene: 17. Germline V gene data show CDR1 as LGHDT and CDR2 as YNNKEL (reference sequence). This CDR3 contains 18 residues. CDR3 region: CATCQEGLAGPYSYEQYF. The DNA of the CDR3 is TGTGCCACCTGCCAAGAAGGACTAGCGGGACCCTATTCCTACGAGCAGTACTTC.

This rearrangement joins TRBV12-3 or TRBV12-4 to TRBJ2-3; 7 bases agree with TRBD2. This CDR3 region has 16 residues. With 2 bases clipped from V and 3 bases from J, the junction kept 8 bases outside the gene matches. For the CDR3, the DNA is TGTGCCAGCAGTTTAAAACTACTAGCGTTAACAGATACGCAGTATTTT. Its translation is CASSLKLLALTDTQYF.

The sample holds a few counts of this clonotype. The chain couples TRBV28 to TRBJ2-2; 12 bases align to TRBD2. The CDR3 consists of 23 residues. V lost 2 bases and J lost 6; bases outside the gene matches: 25. In germline, CDR1 is MDHEN, CDR2 SYDVKM. The CDR3 protein is CASSLGRSIMRLAGEEDPGELFF. In nucleotides, the CDR3 is TGTGCCAGCAGTTTAGGCCGGTCCATCATGAGACTAGCGGGAGAGGAGGATCCCGGGGAGCTGTTTTTT.

The V gene is TRBV20-1, the J gene TRBJ2-5; D not certain. The V end lost 0 bases, the J end lost 3 bases, and 14 bases lay between the germline ends. Germline V gene data show CDR1 as DFQATT and CDR2 as SNEGSKA (reference sequence). The CDR3 runs to 15 residues. The CDR3 is CSARDPKAGEETQYF. The DNA for the CDR3 is TGCAGTGCTAGAGATCCGAAGGCTGGTGAAGAGACCCAGTACTTC.

This clonotype turned up a few times. The chain recombines TRBV9 with TRBJ2-2; the D is unclear. V lost 5 bases and J 5 bases, leaving 10 bases between the germline ends. Germline V lookup: CDR1 SGDLS, CDR2 YYNGEE. This CDR3 is built from 13 residues. CDR3 bases: TGTGCCAGCAGACCCGCCAGGACCGGGGAGCTGTTTTTT. Its translation: CASRPARTGELFF.

This clonotype was picked up a small number of times. The rearrangement links TRBV7-8 to TRBJ2-7; D call uncertain. Trimming took 3 bases from V and 4 from J, leaving 13 bases between them. Per germline, CDR1 SGHVS and CDR2 FQNEAQ. The CDR3 spans 14 residues. CDR3 residues: CASSFQPLIYEQYF. CDR3 bases: TGTGCCAGCAGCTTCCAACCCCTCATTTACGAGCAGTACTTC.

V gene TRBV6-5 combines with J gene TRBJ2-5; 8 positions agree with TRBD1. The CDR3 length is 15 residues. The germline V gene encodes CDR1 MNHEY and CDR2 SVGAGI. Germline trimming cut 6 bases from V and 1 base from J; bases unmatched to any gene: 7. The CDR3 DNA sequence: TGTGCCAGCAGCTTAGGGACAGGTATCCAAGAGACCCAGTACTTC. This encodes CASSLGTGIQETQYF.